This T cell receptor beta chain was recovered during a study of response to subunit inactivated influenza vaccine. Study observations and caveats: Few new T cells, the authors suggested, are recruited by each seasonal influenza vaccination.

TCRdb redid the calling of the RT-PCR reads with MiXCR, one entry per CDR3 protein. The sample lists fewer than 200,000 distinct CDR3 sequences, 7.5% to 10% occurring once. In its sample, this clonotype was seen a few times. Its matching antigen is unknown. The CDR3 is made up of 13 amino acids. V shed 2 bases and J shed 5 bases, with 9 bases lying between them. Germline lookup yields CDR1 MNHEY and CDR2 SVGEGT. The material was non-naive T cells sorted from PBMCs, obtained on the day of vaccination. The V gene is TRBV6-2 or TRBV6-3, the J gene TRBJ2-5, with TRBD1 as a possible D gene (6 bases). The sequence was obtained from a man between 45 and 60 years old who received an inactivated influenza vaccine. The CDR3 DNA reads TGTGCCAGCAGTTACCAGGGGACGGAGACCCAGTACTTC. Protein: CASSYQGTETQYF.